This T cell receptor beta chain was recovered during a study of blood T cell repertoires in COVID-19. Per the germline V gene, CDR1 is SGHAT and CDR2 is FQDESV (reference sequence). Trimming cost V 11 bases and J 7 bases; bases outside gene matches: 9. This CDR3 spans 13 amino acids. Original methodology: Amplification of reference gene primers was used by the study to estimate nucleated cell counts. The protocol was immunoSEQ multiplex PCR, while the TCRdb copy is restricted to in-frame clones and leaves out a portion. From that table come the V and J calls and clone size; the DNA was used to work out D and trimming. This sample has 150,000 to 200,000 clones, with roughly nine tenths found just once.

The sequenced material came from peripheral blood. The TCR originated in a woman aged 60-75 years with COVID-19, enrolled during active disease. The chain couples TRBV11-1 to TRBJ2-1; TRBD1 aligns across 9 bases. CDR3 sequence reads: CAGTGTGINEQFF. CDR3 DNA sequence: TGTGCCGGAACCGGGACAGGGATTAATGAGCAGTTCTTC. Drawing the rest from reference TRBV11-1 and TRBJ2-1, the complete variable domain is EAEVAQSPRYKITEKSQAVAFWCDPISGHATLYWYRQILGQGPELLVQFQDESVVDDSQLPKDRFSAERLKGVDSTLKIQPAELGDSAMYLCAGTGTGINEQFFGPGTRLTVL.